This T cell receptor beta chain was sequenced during a study of CD8+ T cells in alopecia areata. Indicated treatment: oral pan-JAK inhibitor, 5-10 mg twice daily. This CDR3 comprises 13 residues. From germline, CDR1 is SEHNR and CDR2 FQNEAQ (reference sequence). With 5 bases removed from V and 2 bases from J, the gap between germline ends came to 4 bases. cDNA reverse transcribed from extracted RNA served as the sequencing template. Using immunoSEQ multiplex PCR, the repertoire was profiled, and TCRdb retains in-frame clones only, with some absent. The data show about 210,000 clones, approximately 72% seen once.

The V and J genes are TRBV7-9 and TRBJ2-6; no reliable D call. The origin of this receptor is a human donor with alopecia areata. Material: CD4+ T cells sorted from blood, obtained at approximately week 42, from a patient treated with tofacitinib. The CDR3, as DNA: TGTGCCAGCAGCACAGCTGGGGCCAACGTCCTGACTTTC. Amino acids: CASSTAGANVLTF. The variable domain in full, completed from reference TRBV7-9 and TRBJ2-6, reads DTGVSQNPRHKITKRGQNVTFRCDPISEHNRLYWYRQTLGQGPEFLTYFQNEAQLEKSRLLSDRFSAERPKGSFSTLEIQRTEQGDSAMYLCASSTAGANVLTFGAGSRLTVL.